The next 15 T cell receptor beta chains were all read from a single sample in a study of control samples from healthy donors and cancer patients (dated by TCRdb to 2019 to 2021). The library was produced with the immunoSEQ multiplex PCR assay. TCRdb took over this immuneACCESS table, retaining in-frame rearrangements with V and J assigned. Such tables are incomplete; in checked studies, under half of the missing clones stem from an unresolved V gene, and the remainder is unexplained. This sample has about 150,000 clones in its table, and around nine tenths of those were observed once. Jointly, the top ten make up 1.7% of the sample. The sequenced sample was blood. The receptor set was obtained from a man in his late teens or twenties in good health.

Only a few counts were recorded for this clone. The rearrangement uses TRBV3-1 (or the pseudogene TRBV3-2) and TRBJ2-1; D is unresolved. The CDR3 covers 13 residues. Germline V gene data show CDR1 as LGHDT and CDR2 as YNNKEL (reference sequence). Trimming took 1 base from V and 9 from J, leaving 10 bases between them. The CDR3 DNA reads TGTGCCAGCAGCCAAGTCGCCGGATTTGAGCAGTTCTTC. It translates to CASSQVAGFEQFF.

The rearrangement uses TRBV19 and TRBJ1-2; no clear D. The ends were cut back, 1 base at V and 2 bases at J, with 11 bases in the middle. The germline CDR1 and CDR2 sequences are LNHDA and SQIVND (reference sequence). The CDR3 loop spans 15 amino acids. CDR3 bases: TGTGCCAGTAGTATAGTCGGGGAGGCCAACTATGGCTACACCTTC. As protein: CASSIVGEANYGYTF.

The gene calls are TRBV20-1 and TRBJ1-2; no firm D call. Trimming took off 3 bases at V and 4 bases at J, with 9 bases between the two ends. The CDR3 covers 12 residues. The germline gives CDR1 DFQATT, CDR2 SNEGSKA (reference sequence). The DNA of the CDR3 is TGCAGTGCTAGTGCCAGCTCCTATGGCTACACCTTC. Its translation: CSASASSYGYTF.

The rearrangement uses TRBV3-1 (or the pseudogene TRBV3-2) and TRBJ2-3, with 13 positions matching TRBD2. Germline CDR1 LGHDT, CDR2 YNNKEL (reference sequence). CDR3 size: 21 residues. V lost 2 bases to trimming and J lost 5 bases; unmatched junction nucleotides: 19. DNA for the CDR3: TGTGCCAGCAGCCAACTCGGGACTAGCGGGGAAAACCACGATGAAAGAGATACGCAGTATTTT. Its translation is CASSQLGTSGENHDERDTQYF.

Notes on this clone: The junction does not match germline at one end; this may be a read error. The chain links TRBV6-1 to TRBJ1-1; 9 positions agree with TRBD1. Germline assignment: CDR1 MNHNS and CDR2 SASEGT. The CDR3 loop spans 14 amino acids. The CDR3 protein is CASREDRGRTEAFF. CDR3 nucleotides: TGTGCCAGCAGAGAAGACAGGGGGAGGACTGAAGCTTTCTTT.

The rearrangement links TRBV28 to TRBJ1-6; D unclear. V lost 5 bases and J 6 bases, leaving 17 bases between the germline ends. The CDR3 loop spans 16 amino acids. The germline CDR1 and CDR2 sequences are MDHEN and SYDVKM. In nucleotides, the CDR3 is TGTGCCAGCAGTCCAAGGTCGAGGTTCCCTAATTCACCCCTCCACTTT. Protein: CASSPRSRFPNSPLHF.

V gene TRBV18 combines with J gene TRBJ2-1, with D uncertain. Germline V gene data show CDR1 as KGHSH and CDR2 as LQKENI. The CDR3 extends over 15 amino acids. Trimming left V 4 bases short and J 5 bases short, with 15 bases between. CDR3 loop: CASSLRPTLDNEQFF. The CDR3 nucleotides are TGTGCCAGCTCACTTCGGCCGACCCTAGACAATGAGCAGTTCTTC.

The chain has TRBV7-9 and TRBJ1-3; a possible D gene is TRBD1 (6 bases). This CDR3 has 19 amino acids. Germline CDR1 and CDR2: SEHNR and FQNEAQ (reference sequence). Trimming shortened V by 5 bases and J by 2 bases, and 25 bases separated the two germline ends. Here the CDR3 DNA reads TGTGCCAGCAGCGCCTGGGGGCAGGGCCATCGGGATCCTGGAAACACCATATATTTT. Translation: CASSAWGQGHRDPGNTIYF.

The chain uses TRBV7-8 and TRBJ2-1; 9 nucleotides match TRBD2. The germline V gene encodes CDR1 SGHVS and CDR2 FQNEAQ. The CDR3 spans 15 residues. J lost 7 bases, V lost 4 bases, and 8 bases had no gene match. The CDR3 reads CASSSLAGSKNEQFF. The CDR3 DNA sequence: TGTGCCAGCAGCTCCCTAGCGGGGTCCAAGAATGAGCAGTTCTTC.

The rearrangement joins TRBV7-3 to TRBJ2-3; 11 nucleotides align to TRBD2. The J segment lost 7 bases and the V segment lost 3 bases, leaving 6 bases of the junction unmatched. Germline CDR1 reads SGHTA; CDR2 reads FQGTGA. This CDR3 contains 15 residues. The CDR3 nucleotides are TGTGCCAGCAGCTTCCTAGCGGGGGGAGAGTATACGCAGTATTTT. Residues: CASSFLAGGEYTQYF.

The J gene is TRBJ2-3, the V gene TRBV6-2 or TRBV6-3; 10 nucleotides match TRBD2. Looked up from germline, CDR1 is MNHEY and CDR2 is SVGEGT. Losses at the gene ends were 0 bases for V and 4 bases for J; bases not matched to a gene: 10. This CDR3 has 18 residues. CDR3 sequence reads: CASSYSTSGYEDADTQYF. The DNA of the CDR3 is TGTGCCAGCAGTTACTCGACTAGCGGGTATGAGGACGCAGATACGCAGTATTTT.

This chain uses TRBV10-3 with TRBJ2-5; D perhaps matches TRBD2 (5 bases). The V gene's germline CDR1 is ENHRY and CDR2 SYGVKD. This CDR3 spans 14 amino acids. The V end lost 3 bases, the J end lost 4 bases, and 12 bases lay between the germline ends. Here the CDR3 DNA reads TGTGCCATCAGTGACCTCGGCGCGGGAGAGACCCAGTACTTC. It specifies CAISDLGAGETQYF.

V is TRBV7-8 and J is TRBJ2-3; the D is unclear. Trimming pared 1 base from V and 2 bases from J, leaving 16 bases between. This CDR3 comprises 17 residues. Germline assignment: CDR1 SGHVS and CDR2 FQNEAQ. The CDR3 protein is CASSLGRAILLTDTQYF. The DNA for the CDR3 is TGTGCCAGCAGCTTAGGGCGCGCTATCCTCCTCACAGATACGCAGTATTTT.

The J gene is TRBJ1-2, the V gene TRBV6-2 or TRBV6-3, with D unresolved. Between the trimmed V and J ends, which lost 2 bases and 0 bases, there was a span of 4 bases. The CDR3 consists of 13 residues. Germline V lookup: CDR1 MNHEY, CDR2 SVGEGT. CDR3 nucleotide sequence: TGTGCCAGCAGTTACGGGGCTAACTATGGCTACACCTTC. It is translated as CASSYGANYGYTF.

The chain has TRBV19 and TRBJ2-3; 9 positions match TRBD2. V lost 4 bases to trimming and J lost 2 bases; unmatched junction nucleotides: 1. This CDR3 spans 14 amino acids. CDR1 is LNHDA, CDR2 SQIVND, per germline (reference sequence). Here the CDR3 DNA reads TGTGCCAGTAGTAGCGGGGGGGCCACAGATACGCAGTATTTT. It yields the protein CASSSGGATDTQYF.